A selection of T cell receptor beta chains follows, all from one sample in a study of blood T cell repertoires in COVID-19. Clones were read by immunoSEQ multiplex PCR, and TCRdb kept only the in-frame ones, dropping some. The repertoire holds 400,000 or so clones, with roughly 86% as singletons. Material: peripheral blood. The source is a human donor in a cohort sampled during active COVID-19. CDR3s include the opening cysteine and the closing phenylalanine or tryptophan. A D gene is named only where the DNA matches it firmly. Clone size is shown for a subset of rows, as once, few, many or a class of expanded clone.

clone_size	v_call	d_call	j_call	cdr3_nt	cdr3_aa
-	TRBV4-1	TRBD1	TRBJ2-4	TGCGCCAGCAGCCAAGGGACAGGGGAGGTGAGCATTCAGTACTTC	CASSQGTGEVSIQYF
-	TRBV6-1	TRBD1	TRBJ1-2	TGTGCCAGCAGTGACCCGACAGGGAGCTATGGCTACACCTTC	CASSDPTGSYGYTF
-	TRBV4-1	-	TRBJ2-7	TGCGCCAGCAGCCAAGATTTCGCTAGCTTTTCCTACGAGCAGTACTTC	CASSQDFASFSYEQYF
-	TRBV15	TRBD1	TRBJ2-1	TGTGCCACCAGCAGAGGGACAGGGTTCAATGAGCAGTTCTTC	CATSRGTGFNEQFF
-	TRBV7-7	TRBD2	TRBJ2-1	TGTGCCAGCAGCCCAGGACTAGCGGGATCTGAGCAGTTCTTC	CASSPGLAGSEQFF
-	TRBV18	TRBD1	TRBJ1-4	TGTGCCAGCTCACCGGTACAGGGGATCCTGTTTTTT	CASSPVQGILFF
-	TRBV7-2	-	TRBJ1-1	TGTGCCAGCAGCTTAGGAGGGGGGGGGCCAGCTTTCTTT	CASSLGGGGPAFF
-	TRBV5-1	TRBD1	TRBJ1-1	TGCGCCAGCAGTCGAACAGGGGGCATGAACACTGAAGCTTTCTTT	CASSRTGGMNTEAFF
-	TRBV5-4	TRBD2	TRBJ2-2	TGTGCCAGCAGCAGACTCGGACTAGCGCCGACCGGGGAGCTGTTTTTT	CASSRLGLAPTGELFF
few	TRBV28	-	TRBJ1-5	TGTGCCAGCAGTTTATCCGACAGGAAATCCCTCGGGGGGTTGAGCAATCAGCCCCAGCATTTT	CASSLSDRKSLGGLSNQPQHF
-	TRBV19	-	TRBJ2-3	TGTGCCAGTAGTATCAGTAACACAGATACGCAGTATTTT	CASSISNTDTQYF
-	TRBV7-8	TRBD1	TRBJ1-6	TGTGCCAGCAGCTCGGACAGGGTGGGTTCACCCCTCCACTTT	CASSSDRVGSPLHF
-	TRBV3-1/TRBV3-2	-	TRBJ2-7	TGTGCCAGCAGCCAAGTACAGGAGAGCTCCTACGAGCAGTACTTC	CASSQVQESSYEQYF
-	TRBV7-9	-	TRBJ1-1	TGTGCCAGCAGCTCCAAAGCTGGACTGCCGAACACTGAAGCTTTCTTT	CASSSKAGLPNTEAFF
-	TRBV10-1	TRBD2	TRBJ2-5	TGCGCCAGCAGTGAGACTAGCGGGAGGGAAGAGACCCAGTACTTC	CASSETSGREETQYF
-	TRBV2	-	TRBJ2-7	TGTGCCAGCGGGGGCGAGGACGAGCAGTACTTC	CASGGEDEQYF
-	TRBV29-1	TRBD2	TRBJ2-1	TGCAGCGTACGTCTAGCGGGGGCGTACAATGAGCAGTTCTTC	CSVRLAGAYNEQFF
-	TRBV5-8	TRBD1	TRBJ2-7	TGTGCCAGCAGCTTGCAACAGGGGAGCTACGAGCAGTACTTC	CASSLQQGSYEQYF
-	TRBV6-1	-	TRBJ2-7	TGTGCCAGCAGTGATCCCGGGGTCTACTACGAGCAGTACTTC	CASSDPGVYYEQYF
-	TRBV11-2	TRBD2	TRBJ2-7	TGTGCCAGCAGCCATAGCGGGGGGGGGTTCGAGCAGTACTTC	CASSHSGGGFEQYF
-	TRBV7-3	-	TRBJ2-3	TGTGCCAGCCGCAGGGATGATACGCAGTATTTT	CASRRDDTQYF
-	TRBV5-4	TRBD2	TRBJ2-7	TGTGCCAGCAGCACCTCCTTAGCGGGAGCGTTGCAGTACTTC	CASSTSLAGALQYF
-	TRBV30	-	TRBJ1-2	TGTGCCTGGATCACAGGGATTGACTATGGCTACACCTTC	CAWITGIDYGYTF
-	TRBV6-5	TRBD1	TRBJ1-1	TGTGCCAGCCGAGAGGGACAGGCACTGAACACTGAAGCTTTCTTT	CASREGQALNTEAFF
-	TRBV18	TRBD1	TRBJ1-2	TGTGCCAGCTCATCGGGACAGGGAAACTATGGCTACACCTTC	CASSSGQGNYGYTF
-	TRBV5-1	TRBD2	TRBJ2-3	TGCGCCAGCAGCCCTCGGACTAGCCCAGATACGCAGTATTTT	CASSPRTSPDTQYF
-	TRBV11-1	-	TRBJ2-7	TGTGCCAGCAGCTCGATAGGAGGCTACGAGCAGTACTTC	CASSSIGGYEQYF
once	TRBV30	-	TRBJ1-5	TGTGCCTGGAGCGACAGGCGAAATCAGCCCCAGCATTTT	CAWSDRRNQPQHF